This T cell receptor beta chain is drawn from a study of response to subunit inactivated influenza vaccine. Points from the study as a whole: Each seasonal influenza vaccination recruits few new T cells, the authors suggested.

TCRdb reprocessed the RT-PCR reads via MiXCR and lists one record per CDR3 protein. The sample lists almost 250,000 distinct CDR3 sequences, 9.5% to 15% occurring once. The V and J ends lost 3 bases and 1 base respectively, with 7 bases between them. CDR1 and CDR2 (germline): LGHNA, YNFKEQ. The CDR3 has 13 residues. In regard to this clonotype: The antigen remains undetermined.

This sequence originates from a man in his fifties or sixties who received an inactivated influenza vaccine. The rearrangement joins TRBV4-2 to TRBJ2-7, with unresolved D. Sequences were derived from non-naive T cells sorted from PBMCs, sampled around two weeks before vaccination. The CDR3 is CASSQGYSYEQYF. As DNA, the CDR3 is TGTGCCAGCAGCCAGGGTTATTCCTACGAGCAGTACTTC.